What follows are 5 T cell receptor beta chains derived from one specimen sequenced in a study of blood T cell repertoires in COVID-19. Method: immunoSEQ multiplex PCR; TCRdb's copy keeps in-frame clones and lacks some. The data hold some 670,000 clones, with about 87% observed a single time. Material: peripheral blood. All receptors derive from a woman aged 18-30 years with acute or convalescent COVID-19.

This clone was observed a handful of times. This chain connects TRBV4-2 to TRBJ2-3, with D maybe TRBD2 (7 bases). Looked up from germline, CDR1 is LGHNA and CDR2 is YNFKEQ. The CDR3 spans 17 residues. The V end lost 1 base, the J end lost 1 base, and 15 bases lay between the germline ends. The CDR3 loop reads CASSQVGTGRGTDTQYF. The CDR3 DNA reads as TGTGCCAGCAGCCAAGTAGGAACAGGGAGGGGCACAGATACGCAGTATTTT.

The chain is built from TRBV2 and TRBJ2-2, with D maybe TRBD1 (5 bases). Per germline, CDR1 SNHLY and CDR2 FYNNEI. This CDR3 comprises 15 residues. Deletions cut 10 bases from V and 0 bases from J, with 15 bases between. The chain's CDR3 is CATRVGPANTGELFF. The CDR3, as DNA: TGTGCCACCAGGGTTGGGCCGGCGAACACCGGGGAGCTGTTTTTT. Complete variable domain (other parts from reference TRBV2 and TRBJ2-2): EPEVTQTPSHQVTQMGQEVILRCVPISNHLYFYWYRQILGQKVEFLVSFYNNEISEKSEIFDDQFSVERPDGSNFTLKIRSTKLEDSAMYFCATRVGPANTGELFFGEGSRLTVL.

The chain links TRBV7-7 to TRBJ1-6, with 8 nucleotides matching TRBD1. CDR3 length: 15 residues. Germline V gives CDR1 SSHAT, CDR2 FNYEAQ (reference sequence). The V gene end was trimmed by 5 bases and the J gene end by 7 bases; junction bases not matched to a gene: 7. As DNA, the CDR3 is TGTGCCAGCAGCCCTGGACAGGGCCCCAATTCACCCCTCCACTTT. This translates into CASSPGQGPNSPLHF.

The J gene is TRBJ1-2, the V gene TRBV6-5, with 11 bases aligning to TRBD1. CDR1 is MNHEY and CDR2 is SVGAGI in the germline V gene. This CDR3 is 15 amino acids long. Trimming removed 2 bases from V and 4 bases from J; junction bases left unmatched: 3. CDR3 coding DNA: TGTGCCAGCAGTTACCGGGACAGGGGGATCTATGGCTACACCTTC. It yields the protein CASSYRDRGIYGYTF.

The CDR3 loop is CASSQDRTGRTDTQYF. CDR3 DNA: TGTGCCAGCAGCCAAGATCGAACAGGACGCACAGATACGCAGTATTTT. V is TRBV4-2 and J is TRBJ2-3; D may be TRBD1 (5 bases). The germline V gene has CDR1 LGHNA and CDR2 YNFKEQ. The CDR3 is made up of 16 amino acids. The V and J ends lost 0 bases and 1 base respectively, with 11 bases between them.